The clone carrying this T cell receptor beta chain was counted a few times. These data are taken from a study of T-cell memory formation after mild COVID-19. V was pared by 1 base and J by 0 bases, with 7 bases of the junction left unmatched. The CDR3 consists of 18 residues. Per the germline V gene, CDR1 is SGHDT and CDR2 is YYEEEE. In TCRdb, the 5' RACE reads were re-called with MiXCR into one record per CDR3 protein. The table records 140,000 to 150,000 distinct CDR3 sequences, under 30% of them present only once. Sequencing was performed on PBMCs or a T cell subset sorted from them (not recorded which). V usage is TRBV5-6 and J usage is TRBJ2-2, with 9 bases fitting TRBD2. The receptor was derived from an adult woman who had mild COVID-19 (a few samples of this study predate the infection). Cell type and time point are not known. The CDR3 DNA is TGTGCCAGCAGCTTGTTTGGCGGGGGGGCGGCGAACACCGGGGAGCTGTTTTTT. Its translation is CASSLFGGGAANTGELFF.